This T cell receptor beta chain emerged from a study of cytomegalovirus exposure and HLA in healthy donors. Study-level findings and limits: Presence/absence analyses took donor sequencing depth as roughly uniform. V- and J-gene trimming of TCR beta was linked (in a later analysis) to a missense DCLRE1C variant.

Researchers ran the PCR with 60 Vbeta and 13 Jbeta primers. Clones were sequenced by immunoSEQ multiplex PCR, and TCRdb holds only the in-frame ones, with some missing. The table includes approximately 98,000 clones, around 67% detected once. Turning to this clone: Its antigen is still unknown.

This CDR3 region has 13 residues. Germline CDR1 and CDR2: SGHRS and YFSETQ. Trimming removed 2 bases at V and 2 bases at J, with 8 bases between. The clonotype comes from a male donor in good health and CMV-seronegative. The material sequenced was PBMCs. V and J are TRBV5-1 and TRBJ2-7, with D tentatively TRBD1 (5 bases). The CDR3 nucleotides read TGCGCCAGCAGCTTCAGGGCCACCTACGAGCAGTACTTC. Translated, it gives CASSFRATYEQYF.